The clone carrying this T cell receptor beta chain occurred many times. What it binds is unknown. MiXCR, run by TCRdb on the multiplex PCR reads, gives a single entry per CDR3 protein. The sample contains about 230,000 distinct CDR3 sequences, around 32% of which appear only once. The data derive from a study of breast tumors, draining lymph nodes, adjacent tissues. Breast cancer patients provided tissue from their axillary draining lymph nodes. Regarding the study as a whole: That most tumor T cells come from lymph nodes remained unproven. Luminal-like breast cancer showed significantly greater tumor-nontumor repertoire similarity than basal-like breast cancer did.

The CDR3 runs 15 residues. Germline V gene data show CDR1 as SGHRS and CDR2 as YFSETQ. V dropped 4 bases and J dropped 5; count of bases not matched to a gene: 6. The J gene is TRBJ2-2, the V gene TRBV5-1; TRBD1 aligns across 9 bases. This receptor was taken from a female donor with breast cancer. Some clones in this sample may be carry-over from other donors' samples. Sequencing input: axillary lymph node tissue. CDR3 bases: TGCGCCAGCAGCAAGTCCGGGACAGGGACCGGGGAGCTGTTTTTT. This translates into CASSKSGTGTGELFF. The whole variable domain, filled in from reference TRBV5-1 and TRBJ2-2, reads KAGVTQTPRYLIKTRGQQVTLSCSPISGHRSVSWYQQTPGQGLQFLFEYFSETQRNKGNFPGRFSGRQFSNSRSEMNVSTLELGDSALYLCASSKSGTGTGELFFGEGSRLTVL.